This T cell receptor (beta chain) is from a study of T cells after yellow fever vaccination. Study background: Fractions with few cells were prepared using SMART-Seq v4 Ultra Low Input.

In germline, CDR1 is MNHNY, CDR2 SVGAGI (reference sequence). V was shortened by 6 bases and J by 8 bases, with 16 bases between the two germline ends. The CDR3 length is 13 residues. Comments on this clonotype: No antigen is known for it. A much larger clone differs by one base, so this may be a read error.

5'RACE template switching generated TCR cDNA, adding a universal primer site and UMIs. TCRdb recomputed calls from the 5' RACE reads with MiXCR, one row per CDR3 protein. This sample has 230,000 or so distinct CDR3 sequences, with approximately 3.8% found just once. Overall study results and limits: FACS-sorted repertoires might harbor abundant contaminating clonotypes from the bulk population. After the booster, over 95% of CD4 and about nine tenths of CD8 primary-response clones were re-detected.

The sequencing used PBMCs, collected 15 days after the yellow fever booster vaccination. The J gene is TRBJ1-2, the V gene TRBV6-6, with D uncertain. The TCR was taken from a man younger than 35 who received the YFV17D yellow fever vaccine. The chain's CDR3 is CASSLQEVQGYTF. The CDR3 DNA reads as TGTGCCAGCAGCCTCCAGGAGGTTCAAGGCTACACCTTC.